Each of the 18 T cell receptor beta chains below was sequenced from the same sample in a study of T-cell memory formation after mild COVID-19. Using its own MiXCR run on the 5' RACE reads, TCRdb lists one record per CDR3 protein. The sample includes 250,000 or so distinct CDR3 sequences, about a sixth of them seen just once. Sequencing used PBMCs or a T cell subset sorted from them (not recorded which). These TCRs come from a young man who had mild COVID-19 (a few samples of this study predate the infection). Cell type and time point are not known.

The genes are TRBV5-1 and TRBJ1-3; D remains unclear. CDR3 length: 14 amino acids. Germline-derived CDR1 and CDR2 are SGHRS and YFSETQ. V dropped 0 bases and J dropped 1 base, with 5 bases sitting between them. CDR3 sequence reads: CASSLVGSGNTIYF. CDR3 nucleotides: TGCGCCAGCAGCTTGGTGGGATCTGGAAACACCATATATTTT.

Remarks on this clonotype: It may be a read error: a sequence one base away is much more abundant. The rearrangement joins TRBV12-3 or TRBV12-4 to TRBJ2-7, with D possibly matching TRBD1 (6 bases). V lost 6 bases and J lost 4, with 16 bases in between. The CDR3 spans 14 residues. The CDR3 DNA follows: TGTGCCAGCAGCAAGGGGGTGATCGCTTACGAGCAGTACTTC. This sequence encodes CASSKGVIAYEQYF.

The chain couples TRBV5-1 to TRBJ2-3; the D gene is possibly TRBD2 (6 bases). The germline V gene has CDR1 SGHRS and CDR2 YFSETQ. The CDR3 extends over 14 amino acids. The V and J ends lost 6 bases and 0 bases respectively, with 11 bases between them. CDR3 amino acids: CASTRGGSTDTQYF. As DNA, the CDR3 is TGCGCCAGCACCCGTGGAGGGAGCACAGATACGCAGTATTTT.

This clonotype was recorded a few times. This chain uses TRBV18 with TRBJ1-5; D is unresolved. Trimming took 10 bases from V and 0 from J, leaving 10 bases between them. CDR3 length equals 13 residues. Germline CDR1 is KGHSH and CDR2 is LQKENI. The CDR3 is CATATDSNQPQHF. The CDR3, as DNA: TGTGCCACCGCTACAGATAGCAATCAGCCCCAGCATTTT.

This clonotype occurred a few times. The gene calls are TRBV2 and TRBJ1-2; 7 bases align to TRBD1. Germline values: CDR1 SNHLY, CDR2 FYNNEI. This CDR3 is built from 15 residues. Losses at the gene ends were 10 bases for V and 4 bases for J; bases not matched to a gene: 15. In DNA, the CDR3 is TGTGCCACCCAATCCCGCGACAGGGTCTCCTATGGCTACACCTTC. It codes for CATQSRDRVSYGYTF.

This clonotype occurred a few times. The chain recombines TRBV12-3 or TRBV12-4 with TRBJ1-1, with no clear D. The V and J ends lost 5 bases and 1 base respectively, with 8 bases between them. The CDR3 length is 13 residues. CDR3 in amino acids: CASSRTQNTEAFF. In DNA form, the CDR3 reads TGTGCCAGCAGTAGGACCCAGAACACTGAAGCTTTCTTT.

The CDR3 loop reads CSARDPRQDTQYF. CDR3 in DNA: TGCAGTGCTAGAGATCCCCGCCAAGATACGCAGTATTTT. This rearrangement joins TRBV20-1 to TRBJ2-3; the D is unclear. Germline CDR1 DFQATT, CDR2 SNEGSKA (reference sequence). V dropped 0 bases and J dropped 5 bases, with 9 bases sitting between them. This CDR3 has 13 amino acids.

The CDR3 DNA reads as TGTGCCAGCAGTTTGTCAGTCCGAGACACCGGGGAGCTGTTTTTT. It encodes CASSLSVRDTGELFF. This rearrangement joins TRBV12-3 or TRBV12-4 to TRBJ2-2; D not resolved. Trimming shortened V by 3 bases and J by 3 bases, and 11 bases separated the two germline ends. The CDR3 is 15 amino acids.

The chain carries TRBV20-1 and TRBJ2-7; possibly TRBD1 for D (6 bases). Trimming shortened V by 1 base and J by 4 bases, and 26 bases separated the two germline ends. The CDR3 runs to 18 residues. Per the germline V gene, CDR1 is DFQATT and CDR2 is SNEGSKA (reference sequence). CDR3 nucleotides: TGCAGTGCTAGAGGTTCCAAAGGGCGTGCACAGGGCGTGTACGAGCAGTACGTC. Residues: CSARGSKGRAQGVYEQYV.

The chain carries TRBV6-5 and TRBJ1-1, with D perhaps matching TRBD1 (6 bases). The CDR3 has 14 residues. With 2 bases removed from V and 3 bases from J, the gap between germline ends came to 10 bases. From germline, CDR1 is MNHEY and CDR2 SVGAGI. The CDR3 loop is CASSYGGFDTEAFF. Written as DNA, the CDR3 is TGTGCCAGCAGTTACGGGGGCTTCGACACTGAAGCTTTCTTT.

This clonotype was counted a few times. This chain connects TRBV6-5 to TRBJ2-7, with D perhaps given as TRBD1 or TRBD2 (5 bases each). V lost 4 bases, J lost 3 bases, and 19 bases lay in between. The germline gives CDR1 MNHEY, CDR2 SVGAGI. This CDR3 has 16 residues. CDR3 loop: CASSSPGRDPHYEQYF. In DNA form, the CDR3 reads TGTGCCAGCAGTTCACCGGGCCGGGACCCTCACTACGAGCAGTACTTC.

This rearrangement joins TRBV12-3 or TRBV12-4 to TRBJ2-5; the D is unclear. V gave up 8 bases and J gave up 4 bases, with 17 bases separating them. This CDR3 is 14 amino acids long. The CDR3 protein is CASSTPGSIETQYF. The DNA of the CDR3 is TGTGCCAGCTCCACTCCTGGCAGTATAGAGACCCAGTACTTC.

This chain uses TRBV6-5 with TRBJ2-1; 11 positions agree with TRBD2. CDR3 length: 14 residues. Trimming at V came to 6 bases and at J to 8 bases, leaving 6 bases not matched to a gene. Germline V gives CDR1 MNHEY, CDR2 SVGAGI. The chain's CDR3 is CASRVAGGAHEQFF. Here the CDR3 DNA reads TGTGCCAGCAGAGTAGCGGGGGGGGCCCATGAGCAGTTCTTC.

The table lists this clonotype with a few counts. The chain employs TRBV6-2 or TRBV6-3 and TRBJ2-5, with a tentative D call TRBD2 (5 bases). There are 14 residues in the CDR3. The V gene lost 8 bases and the J gene lost 1 base, with 14 bases spanning the gap. CDR1 MNHEY and CDR2 SVGEGT come from the germline V gene. CDR3 loop: CASYQRLPQETQYF. CDR3 DNA sequence: TGTGCCAGCTATCAGCGGCTACCCCAAGAGACCCAGTACTTC.

The genes are TRBV29-1 and TRBJ2-7; unclear D gene. Germline V CDR1 and CDR2: SQVTM, ANQGSEA. The CDR3 runs to 15 residues. Deletions cut 0 bases from V and 2 bases from J, with 14 bases between. CDR3 coding DNA: TGCAGCGTTGAAGAGGGGTCCAGTCTCCCCTACGAGCAGTACTTC. Translation gives CSVEEGSSLPYEQYF.

This rearrangement joins TRBV6-1 to TRBJ1-1, with D maybe TRBD1 (5 bases). Between the trimmed V and J ends, which lost 6 bases and 6 bases, there was a span of 26 bases. CDR1 is MNHNS, CDR2 SASEGT, per germline. The CDR3 contains 17 residues. CDR3 coding DNA: TGTGCCAGCAGGGACACTCATCTCTTAGGTCTGTACTCTGAAGCTTTCTTT. As protein: CASRDTHLLGLYSEAFF.

Ten or more counts support this clonotype. This chain uses TRBV5-1 with TRBJ2-2; D remains ambiguous. The CDR3 is 12 residues long. V was shortened by 0 bases and J by 7 bases, with 4 bases between the two germline ends. CDR1 is SGHRS and CDR2 is YFSETQ in the germline V gene. The CDR3 spells CASSLDSGELFF. CDR3 coding DNA: TGCGCCAGCAGCTTGGACAGCGGGGAGCTGTTTTTT.

The rearrangement links TRBV25-1 to TRBJ2-3; D uncertain. The CDR3 consists of 13 residues. The germline V gene encodes CDR1 MGHDK and CDR2 SYGVNS. Between the trimmed V and J ends, which lost 3 bases and 2 bases, there was a span of 6 bases. This CDR3 is CASSDGVTDTQYF. The CDR3 DNA follows: TGTGCCAGCAGTGATGGTGTCACAGATACGCAGTATTTT. Full variable domain (missing parts from reference TRBV25-1 and TRBJ2-3): EADIYQTPRYLVIGTGKKITLECSQTMGHDKMYWYQQDPGMELHLIHYSYGVNSTEKGDLSSESTVSRIRTEHFPLTLESARPSHTSQYLCASSDGVTDTQYFGPGTRLTVL.